The rows below give T cell receptor beta chains drawn from one sample of a study of blood T cells in healthy people across ages. Using its own MiXCR run on the 5' RACE reads, TCRdb lists one record per CDR3 protein. Of hundreds of thousands of distinct CDR3 sequences in the sample, around 43% were seen once. Sequenced: blood. These receptors all come from a man aged 55 to 69 in good health. The CDR3 runs from the conserved cysteine through the conserved F or W. The order of the fields is J gene, D gene, V gene, clone size, CDR3 protein, CDR3 DNA. A D gene is named only where the DNA matches it firmly. Clone size appears in some rows only: once, few, many, or a class for an expanded clone.

J gene: TRBJ1-2
D gene: TRBD1
V gene: TRBV6-1
clone size: NA
CDR3 protein: CASSTGAHYGYTF
CDR3 DNA: TGTGCCAGCAGCACAGGGGCGCACTATGGCTACACCTTC

J gene: TRBJ1-3
D gene: NA
V gene: TRBV20-1
clone size: once
CDR3 protein: CSARDLAGSTIYF
CDR3 DNA: TGCAGTGCTAGAGATCTAGCCGGAAGCACCATATATTTT

J gene: TRBJ2-5
D gene: NA
V gene: TRBV10-3
clone size: few
CDR3 protein: CAISAYRIEAEETQYF
CDR3 DNA: TGTGCCATCAGTGCGTACAGGATCGAGGCAGAAGAGACCCAGTACTTC

J gene: TRBJ2-3
D gene: TRBD2
V gene: TRBV3-1
clone size: few
CDR3 protein: CASSQSSGGDTQYF
CDR3 DNA: TGTGCCAGCAGCCAATCTAGCGGGGGCGATACGCAGTATTTT

J gene: TRBJ2-1
D gene: NA
V gene: TRBV7-2
clone size: NA
CDR3 protein: CASSWRGNEQFF
CDR3 DNA: TGTGCCAGCAGCTGGCGGGGTAATGAGCAGTTCTTC

J gene: TRBJ1-1
D gene: NA
V gene: TRBV20-1
clone size: NA
CDR3 protein: CSARAPGSTEAFF
CDR3 DNA: TGCAGTGCTAGAGCCCCAGGGAGCACTGAAGCTTTCTTT

J gene: TRBJ2-7
D gene: TRBD2
V gene: TRBV27
clone size: few
CDR3 protein: CASSFASGGEYEQYF
CDR3 DNA: TGTGCCAGCAGTTTCGCTAGCGGGGGGGAGTACGAGCAGTACTTC

J gene: TRBJ2-1
D gene: NA
V gene: TRBV12-3/TRBV12-4
clone size: NA
CDR3 protein: CASSLGGGGEQFF
CDR3 DNA: TGTGCCAGCAGTTTAGGGGGAGGGGGTGAGCAGTTCTTC

J gene: TRBJ2-6
D gene: NA
V gene: TRBV7-3
clone size: NA
CDR3 protein: CASSIDSSGANVLTF
CDR3 DNA: TGTGCCAGCAGCATCGACAGCTCTGGGGCCAACGTCCTGACTTTC

J gene: TRBJ2-1
D gene: NA
V gene: TRBV9
clone size: few
CDR3 protein: CASSGSSSYNEQFF
CDR3 DNA: TGTGCCAGCAGCGGCTCAAGCTCCTACAATGAGCAGTTCTTC

J gene: TRBJ2-7
D gene: TRBD2
V gene: TRBV3-1
clone size: NA
CDR3 protein: CASSQGSSGGRVGEQYF
CDR3 DNA: TGTGCCAGCAGCCAAGGATCTAGCGGGGGGCGGGTTGGCGAGCAGTACTTC

J gene: TRBJ2-7
D gene: NA
V gene: TRBV29-1
clone size: many
CDR3 protein: CSVEGTTESSYEQYF
CDR3 DNA: TGCAGCGTTGAAGGCACGACAGAGAGCTCCTACGAGCAGTACTTC

J gene: TRBJ2-5
D gene: NA
V gene: TRBV6-5
clone size: NA
CDR3 protein: CASSYSRDRGPHNEQYF
CDR3 DNA: TGTGCCAGCAGTTACTCGAGGGATCGGGGGCCCCACAATGAGCAGTACTTC

J gene: TRBJ2-3
D gene: NA
V gene: TRBV10-3
clone size: NA
CDR3 protein: CAISREQITDTQYF
CDR3 DNA: TGTGCCATCAGTAGAGAACAAATCACAGATACGCAGTATTTT

J gene: TRBJ2-7
D gene: NA
V gene: TRBV27
clone size: NA
CDR3 protein: CASRSAGQTPYEQYF
CDR3 DNA: TGTGCCAGCCGCTCCGCAGGACAGACACCCTACGAGCAGTACTTC

J gene: TRBJ2-1
D gene: NA
V gene: TRBV3-1
clone size: few
CDR3 protein: CASSQSGNEQFF
CDR3 DNA: TGTGCCAGCAGCCAATCTGGAAATGAGCAGTTCTTC

J gene: TRBJ2-1
D gene: TRBD2
V gene: TRBV20-1
clone size: NA
CDR3 protein: CSASLAGGYYNEQFF
CDR3 DNA: TGCAGTGCTAGTCTAGCGGGGGGCTACTACAATGAGCAGTTCTTC

J gene: TRBJ2-1
D gene: TRBD2
V gene: TRBV5-1
clone size: few
CDR3 protein: CASSSLAGGRNEQFF
CDR3 DNA: TGCGCCAGCAGCTCACTAGCGGGGGGTCGGAATGAGCAGTTCTTC

J gene: TRBJ2-1
D gene: NA
V gene: TRBV3-1
clone size: NA
CDR3 protein: CASSQGAGVYNEQFF
CDR3 DNA: TGTGCCAGCAGCCAAGGGGCCGGAGTCTACAATGAGCAGTTCTTC

J gene: TRBJ1-1
D gene: NA
V gene: TRBV2
clone size: NA
CDR3 protein: CASSDQVGGAEAFF
CDR3 DNA: TGTGCCAGCAGTGATCAGGTCGGGGGCGCTGAAGCTTTCTTT

J gene: TRBJ1-1
D gene: NA
V gene: TRBV5-1
clone size: NA
CDR3 protein: CASSFPGTRGSTEAFF
CDR3 DNA: TGCGCCAGCAGCTTCCCCGGGACCCGAGGGAGCACTGAAGCTTTCTTT

J gene: TRBJ2-6
D gene: NA
V gene: TRBV7-9
clone size: NA
CDR3 protein: CASSSQGTGSGANVPTF
CDR3 DNA: TGTGCCAGCAGCTCGCAGGGGACGGGCTCTGGGGCCAACGTCCCGACTTTC

J gene: TRBJ1-1
D gene: TRBD1
V gene: TRBV4-3
clone size: NA
CDR3 protein: CASSQGVTGQTNTEAFF
CDR3 DNA: TGCGCCAGCAGCCAAGGGGTAACGGGACAGACGAACACTGAAGCTTTCTTT

J gene: TRBJ2-5
D gene: TRBD2
V gene: TRBV20-1
clone size: few
CDR3 protein: CSAPGLLKRETQYF
CDR3 DNA: TGCAGTGCTCCGGGACTACTAAAACGGGAGACCCAGTACTTC

J gene: TRBJ2-5
D gene: NA
V gene: TRBV3-1
clone size: NA
CDR3 protein: CASSQPPGHQGKTQYF
CDR3 DNA: TGTGCCAGCAGCCAACCCCCCGGGCATCAGGGAAAGACCCAGTACTTC

J gene: TRBJ2-1
D gene: NA
V gene: TRBV7-9
clone size: few
CDR3 protein: CASSLEYLQGFF
CDR3 DNA: TGTGCCAGCAGCTTAGAATATCTACAGGGGTTCTTC

J gene: TRBJ2-5
D gene: NA
V gene: TRBV7-9
clone size: NA
CDR3 protein: CASSLEQGWQETRYF
CDR3 DNA: TGTGCCAGCAGCTTAGAACAGGGATGGCAAGAGACCCGGTACTTC

J gene: TRBJ2-1
D gene: NA
V gene: TRBV28
clone size: NA
CDR3 protein: CASSIRETSYNEQFF
CDR3 DNA: TGTGCCAGCAGTATACGGGAGACCTCCTACAATGAGCAGTTCTTC

J gene: TRBJ2-1
D gene: NA
V gene: TRBV12-3/TRBV12-4
clone size: few
CDR3 protein: CASTTTDEQFF
CDR3 DNA: TGTGCCAGCACCACCACGGATGAGCAGTTCTTC

J gene: TRBJ2-3
D gene: NA
V gene: TRBV6-5
clone size: NA
CDR3 protein: CASTYGGTTATQYF
CDR3 DNA: TGTGCCAGCACCTACGGGGGCACAACGGCGACGCAGTATTTT

J gene: TRBJ2-5
D gene: NA
V gene: TRBV7-7
clone size: few
CDR3 protein: CASRPAGRETQYF
CDR3 DNA: TGTGCTAGCAGACCGGCAGGGCGGGAGACCCAGTACTTC

J gene: TRBJ2-7
D gene: NA
V gene: TRBV3-1
clone size: few
CDR3 protein: CASSSFDRRTYEQYF
CDR3 DNA: TGTGCCAGCAGCTCCTTCGACAGGCGAACCTACGAGCAGTACTTC

J gene: TRBJ2-7
D gene: NA
V gene: TRBV4-1
clone size: NA
CDR3 protein: CASSQDEDTVYNEQYF
CDR3 DNA: TGCGCCAGCAGCCAAGATGAGGACACGGTCTACAATGAGCAGTACTTC

J gene: TRBJ1-6
D gene: NA
V gene: TRBV12-3/TRBV12-4
clone size: NA
CDR3 protein: CACKPGSSYNSPLHF
CDR3 DNA: TGTGCCTGCAAGCCAGGGAGCTCCTATAATTCACCCCTCCACTTT

J gene: TRBJ1-1
D gene: NA
V gene: TRBV21-1
clone size: NA
CDR3 protein: CASRRARADRNTEAFF
CDR3 DNA: TGTGCCAGCAGAAGGGCCAGGGCAGATCGGAACACTGAAGCTTTCTTT

J gene: TRBJ1-5
D gene: NA
V gene: TRBV4-1
clone size: NA
CDR3 protein: CASSQAQAHDQPQHF
CDR3 DNA: TGCGCCAGCAGCCAAGCCCAGGCCCATGATCAGCCCCAGCATTTT